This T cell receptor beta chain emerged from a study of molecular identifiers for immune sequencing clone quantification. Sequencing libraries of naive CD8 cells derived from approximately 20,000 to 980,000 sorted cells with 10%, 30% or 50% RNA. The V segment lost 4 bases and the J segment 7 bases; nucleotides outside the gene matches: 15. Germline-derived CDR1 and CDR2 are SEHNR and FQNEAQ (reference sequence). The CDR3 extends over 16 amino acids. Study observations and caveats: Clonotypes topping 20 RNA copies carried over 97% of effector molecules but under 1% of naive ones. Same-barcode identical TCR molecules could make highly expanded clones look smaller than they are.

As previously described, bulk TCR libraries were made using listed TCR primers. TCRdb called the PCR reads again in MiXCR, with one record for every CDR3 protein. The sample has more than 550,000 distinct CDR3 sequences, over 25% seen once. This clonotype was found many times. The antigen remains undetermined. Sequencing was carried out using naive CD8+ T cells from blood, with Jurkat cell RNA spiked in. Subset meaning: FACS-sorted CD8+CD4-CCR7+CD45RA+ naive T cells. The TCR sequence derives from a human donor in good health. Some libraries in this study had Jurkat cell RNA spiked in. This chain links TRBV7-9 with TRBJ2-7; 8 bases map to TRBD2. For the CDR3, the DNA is TGTGCCAGCAGCTCTCATTCGGGGGGGGCATCTGGGGAGCAGTACTTC. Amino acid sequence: CASSSHSGGASGEQYF.